The rows below give T cell receptor beta chains drawn from one sample of a study of T cells after yellow fever vaccination. One entry per CDR3 protein results from TCRdb running MiXCR on the 5' RACE reads. The sample has 95,000 to 150,000 distinct CDR3 sequences, approximately 7% seen once. The source was CD4+ T cells sorted from PBMCs, collected around 10 days after the first yellow fever vaccination. The source is a man younger than 30 who received the YFV17D yellow fever vaccine. The CDR3 runs from the conserved cysteine through the conserved F or W. Fields, in order: D gene, J gene, V gene, clone size, CDR3 DNA, CDR3 protein. D genes are given only for firm matches. Not all rows give a size; the values are once, few, many and, for expanded clones, a class.

TRBD2	TRBJ2-1	TRBV5-4	many	TGTGCCAGCAGCATGACTAGCGTCAATGAGCAGTTCTTC	CASSMTSVNEQFF
NA	TRBJ2-1	TRBV5-6	many	TGTGCCAGCAGCTTGTGGGGGGGCCTGTATTACAATGAGCAGTTCTTC	CASSLWGGLYYNEQFF
TRBD1	TRBJ2-2	TRBV7-6	NA	TGTGCCAGCCAGAGCACAGGGGGCGCGTACGGGGAGCTGTTTTTT	CASQSTGGAYGELFF
NA	TRBJ2-5	TRBV7-2	NA	TGTGCCAGCAGCTTACCCGGAGGAGAGACCCAGTACTTC	CASSLPGGETQYF
NA	TRBJ2-6	TRBV7-3	many	TGTGCCAGCAGCCCGTTATTAGGGCAGACTGGGGCCAACGTCCTGACTTTC	CASSPLLGQTGANVLTF
TRBD1	TRBJ2-7	TRBV5-1	few	TGCGCCAGCAGCCCACTCGGGACAGACTTTCTCTACGAGCAGTACTTC	CASSPLGTDFLYEQYF
TRBD1	TRBJ2-1	TRBV3-1	many	TGTGCCAGCAGAACCGATATTACAGGGGGCGTCTTCAATGAGCAGTTCTTC	CASRTDITGGVFNEQFF
TRBD2	TRBJ2-3	TRBV27	many	TGTGCCAGCAGTTCACCCCTAGCGGGGGCCTTCACAGATACGCAGTATTTT	CASSSPLAGAFTDTQYF
NA	TRBJ2-2	TRBV5-1	many	TGCGCCAGCAGCTTGGAGGCCGGGGAGCTGTTTTTT	CASSLEAGELFF
NA	TRBJ2-3	TRBV7-6	many	TGTGCCAGCAGCTTAGGCCGTCTAGATACGCAGTATTTT	CASSLGRLDTQYF
NA	TRBJ1-5	TRBV19	NA	TGTGCCAGTAGTCTCGACAGTGTCAATCAGCCCCAGCATTTT	CASSLDSVNQPQHF
NA	TRBJ2-5	TRBV28	few	TGTGCCAGCAGTTTTCAGGCCAGGGAAGAGACCCAGTACTTC	CASSFQAREETQYF
TRBD2	TRBJ2-5	TRBV5-1	many	TGCGCCAGCAGCTTGGCGGGCGGGGGTTTTGAGACCCAGTACTTC	CASSLAGGGFETQYF
TRBD2	TRBJ2-3	TRBV20-1	many	TGCAGTGAGACTAGCGGGTCCACAGATACGCAGTATTTT	CSETSGSTDTQYF
NA	TRBJ2-5	TRBV3-1	many	TGTGCCAGCAGCCAAGATGGATTGGGGTACCAAGAGACCCAGTACTTC	CASSQDGLGYQETQYF
NA	TRBJ2-1	TRBV20-1	many	TGCAGTGCTAGAGATCTGCAGGGAAACTCCTACAATGAGCAGTTCTTC	CSARDLQGNSYNEQFF
NA	TRBJ2-1	TRBV3-1	few	TGTGCCAGCAGCCAAGATTGGAGACCTCCTTATGAGCAGTTCTTC	CASSQDWRPPYEQFF
NA	TRBJ1-1	TRBV7-9	many	TGTGCCAGCAGCTTAGCCTGGAACACTGAAGCTTTCTTT	CASSLAWNTEAFF
NA	TRBJ1-5	TRBV7-2	many	TGTGCCAGCAGCCCCGGCGGGGCCAGCAATCAGCCCCAGCATTTT	CASSPGGASNQPQHF
NA	TRBJ1-2	TRBV5-5	few	TGTGCCAGCAGCCCCCACCCGAGCGCGAAGGGCTACACCTTC	CASSPHPSAKGYTF
NA	TRBJ1-2	TRBV6-5	many	TGTGCCAGCAGTTCACAGGGAGGACCGAACTATGGCTACACCTTC	CASSSQGGPNYGYTF
NA	TRBJ1-4	TRBV20-1	many	TGCAGTGCTAGTTCTGGGGTAATTGAAAAACTGTTTTTT	CSASSGVIEKLFF
TRBD1	TRBJ1-6	TRBV7-9	many	TGTGCCAGCAGCACCGACAGGGCCAGGGCGAATTCACCCCTCCACTTT	CASSTDRARANSPLHF
NA	TRBJ1-2	TRBV10-3	many	TGTGCCGCTGATGAGGACGACGAGCACTATGGCTACACCTTC	CAADEDDEHYGYTF
NA	TRBJ1-1	TRBV4-3	many	TGCGCCAGCAGCCGGAATGAGAACACTGAAGCTTTCTTT	CASSRNENTEAFF
NA	TRBJ1-2	TRBV19	many	TGTGCCAGTAGTGTTTTCGAAGACAGTGGCTACACCTTC	CASSVFEDSGYTF
NA	TRBJ1-2	TRBV5-5	NA	TGTGCCATGAGCCTGGGACCGCTCTATGGCTACACCTTC	CAMSLGPLYGYTF
NA	TRBJ1-5	TRBV20-1	many	TGCAGTGCTAGAGATAGGAGAGGGGGAACGCCCCAGCATTTT	CSARDRRGGTPQHF
NA	TRBJ2-2	TRBV7-2	few	TGTGCCAGCAGCTTATCTGGCGTGTACGTAGGCGGGGAGCTGTTTTTT	CASSLSGVYVGGELFF
TRBD2	TRBJ2-3	TRBV7-9	many	TGTGCCAGCAGCGGGACTAGCGTGGGCACAGATACGCAGTATTTT	CASSGTSVGTDTQYF
NA	TRBJ1-5	TRBV3-1	many	TGTGCCAGCAGCCAAGGGGGCAATCAGCCCCAGCATTTT	CASSQGGNQPQHF
NA	TRBJ2-3	TRBV7-2	many	TGTGCCAGCAGCTTATGGCCAACCCTGCAGTATTTT	CASSLWPTLQYF
TRBD2	TRBJ2-3	TRBV2	many	TGTGCCAGCAATAGCGGGCCCAGCACAGATACGCAGTATTTT	CASNSGPSTDTQYF
NA	TRBJ1-6	TRBV2	many	TGTGCCAGCAGCTACGCGGGGGGAGATTCACCCCTCCACTTT	CASSYAGGDSPLHF
NA	TRBJ1-2	TRBV2	many	TGTGCCAGCAGTGAACGACAGGTCTATGGCTACACCTTC	CASSERQVYGYTF
NA	TRBJ2-3	TRBV5-4	many	TGTGCCAGCAGCTTAGGCGGGGAGACCACAGATACGCAGTATTTT	CASSLGGETTDTQYF
TRBD1	TRBJ1-1	TRBV5-4	NA	TGTGCCAGCAGCTTCCGGGACAGGAACACTGAAGCTTTCTTT	CASSFRDRNTEAFF
NA	TRBJ2-3	TRBV1	many	TGCACCAGCAGCGTAGGGACTAGCGGGGGGCAGACAGATACGCAGTATTTT	CTSSVGTSGGQTDTQYF
NA	TRBJ2-1	TRBV20-1	many	TGCAGTGGGTTCCTAGCGCATGGTGAGCAGTTCTTC	CSGFLAHGEQFF
NA	TRBJ1-1	TRBV5-4	many	TGTGCCAGCAGCTCTGGCGGAAGATCGATTGAAGCTTTCTTT	CASSSGGRSIEAFF
TRBD1	TRBJ2-5	TRBV30	many	TGTGCCTACCGGGACAGGGAGGAGACCCAGTACTTC	CAYRDREETQYF
NA	TRBJ1-5	TRBV20-1	many	TGCAGTGCTAGAGGGGTAGGGGCTATGAATCAGCCCCAGCATTTT	CSARGVGAMNQPQHF
TRBD1	TRBJ1-3	TRBV7-6	many	TGTGCCAGCAGCTTGGGACAGGGAAACACCATATATTTT	CASSLGQGNTIYF
NA	TRBJ2-2	TRBV4-2	many	TGTGCCAGCAGCCAAGCCACAACCGGGGAGCTGTTTTTT	CASSQATTGELFF